This note documents a single T cell receptor (beta chain) sequence. Its antigen is not known. Study findings and constraints: Tumor memory CD4+ T cell TCR gene usage clustered with blood and lymph node memory CD4+ cells and lymph node naive CD4+ cells. Greatest tumor Treg TCR overlap was with tumor naive CD4+ cells.

After constant-region reverse-primer amplification, full-length variable regions underwent semi-nested PCR with Nested Universal Primer A. TCRdb re-analysed the 5' RACE reads in MiXCR, keeping a single row per CDR3 protein. The sample includes roughly 69,000 distinct CDR3 sequences, roughly 23% of them seen just once. Germline V lookup: CDR1 SGHRS, CDR2 YFSETQ. The CDR3 is 15 amino acids. The ends were cut back, 2 bases at V and 5 bases at J, with 11 bases in the middle. The clonotype comes from a female donor with breast cancer. Sequencing input: memory CD4+ T cells sorted from a lymph node. Regarding subset: memory CD4+ T cells, CD4+CD45RO+CD25-. The V call is TRBV5-1, the J call TRBJ1-6, with a weak D call TRBD1 (6 bases). CDR3 nucleotides: TGCGCCAGCAGCTTAGACAGGCCAGATAATTCACCCCTCCACTTT. Amino acid sequence: CASSLDRPDNSPLHF. The entire variable domain, with the rest obtained from reference TRBV5-1 and TRBJ1-6, is as follows: KAGVTQTPRYLIKTRGQQVTLSCSPISGHRSVSWYQQTPGQGLQFLFEYFSETQRNKGNFPGRFSGRQFSNSRSEMNVSTLELGDSALYLCASSLDRPDNSPLHFGNGTRLTVT.